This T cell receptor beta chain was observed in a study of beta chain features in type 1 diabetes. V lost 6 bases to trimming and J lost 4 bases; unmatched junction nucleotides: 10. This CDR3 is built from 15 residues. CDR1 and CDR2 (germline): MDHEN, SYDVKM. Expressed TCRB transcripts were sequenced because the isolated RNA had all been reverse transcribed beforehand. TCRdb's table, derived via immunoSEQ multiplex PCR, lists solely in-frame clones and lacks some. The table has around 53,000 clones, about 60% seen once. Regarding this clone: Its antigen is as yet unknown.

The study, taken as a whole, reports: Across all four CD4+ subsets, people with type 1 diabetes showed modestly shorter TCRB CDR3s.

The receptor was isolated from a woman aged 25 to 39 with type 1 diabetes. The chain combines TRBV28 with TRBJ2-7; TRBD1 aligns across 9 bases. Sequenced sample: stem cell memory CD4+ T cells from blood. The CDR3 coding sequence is TGTGCCAGCAGACCCCCGCGGGACAGGGCTTACGAGCAGTACTTC. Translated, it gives CASRPPRDRAYEQYF.